This T cell receptor (beta chain) was profiled in a study of T cell responses to AZD1222 COVID-19 vaccine. On the study more broadly: Second-dose intervals near 4 or 12 weeks were combined.

Clones were read by immunoSEQ multiplex PCR, and TCRdb kept only the in-frame ones, dropping some. Of approximately 120,000 clones listed, roughly 90% are singletons. V was cut by 5 bases and J by 4 bases, with 15 bases left in between. Germline V CDR1 and CDR2: KGHSH, LQKENI. This CDR3 has 15 amino acids. The material sequenced was peripheral blood, taken on day 0 of AZD1222 vaccination. The origin of this receptor is an adult in good health. V is TRBV18 and J is TRBJ1-5; D is unresolved. The CDR3 region is CASSDKTGRNQPQHF. The CDR3 DNA sequence: TGTGCCAGCTCAGATAAGACGGGCAGGAATCAGCCCCAGCATTTT.